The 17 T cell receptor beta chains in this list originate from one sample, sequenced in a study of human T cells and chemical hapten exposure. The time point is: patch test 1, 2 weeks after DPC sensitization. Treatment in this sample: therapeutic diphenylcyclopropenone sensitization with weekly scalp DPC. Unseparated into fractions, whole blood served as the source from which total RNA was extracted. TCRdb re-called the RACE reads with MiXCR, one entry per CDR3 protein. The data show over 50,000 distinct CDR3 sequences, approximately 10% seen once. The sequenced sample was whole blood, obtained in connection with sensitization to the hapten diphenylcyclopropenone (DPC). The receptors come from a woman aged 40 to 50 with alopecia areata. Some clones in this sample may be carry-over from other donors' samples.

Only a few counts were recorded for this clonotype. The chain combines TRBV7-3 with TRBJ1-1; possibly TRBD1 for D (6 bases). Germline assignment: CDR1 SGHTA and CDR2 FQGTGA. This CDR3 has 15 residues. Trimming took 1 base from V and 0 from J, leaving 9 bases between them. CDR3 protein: CASSLNGQLNTEAFF. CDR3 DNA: TGTGCCAGCAGCTTAAACGGACAGTTGAACACTGAAGCTTTCTTT.

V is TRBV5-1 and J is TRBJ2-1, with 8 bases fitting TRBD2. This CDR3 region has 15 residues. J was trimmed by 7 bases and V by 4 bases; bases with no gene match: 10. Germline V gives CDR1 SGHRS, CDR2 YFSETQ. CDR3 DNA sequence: TGCGCCAGCAGCCACGGGACTAGGTCGAGAAATGAGCAGTTCTTC. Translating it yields CASSHGTRSRNEQFF.

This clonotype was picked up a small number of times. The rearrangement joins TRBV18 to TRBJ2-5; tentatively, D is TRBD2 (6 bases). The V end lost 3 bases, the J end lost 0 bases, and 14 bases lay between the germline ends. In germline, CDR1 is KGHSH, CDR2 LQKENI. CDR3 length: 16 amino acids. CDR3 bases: TGTGCCAGCTCACCTTTACTAGCAGACAACCAAGAGACCCAGTACTTC. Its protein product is CASSPLLADNQETQYF.

The CDR3, as DNA: TGTGCCAGCTCACCACCTATCGGGACAGGGAACTATGGCTACACCTTC. Its protein product is CASSPPIGTGNYGYTF. The chain links TRBV18 to TRBJ1-2; 9 bases fit TRBD1. CDR1 and CDR2 from the germline V gene are KGHSH and LQKENI. Germline trimming cut 0 bases from V and 2 bases from J; bases unmatched to any gene: 4. The CDR3 totals 16 residues.

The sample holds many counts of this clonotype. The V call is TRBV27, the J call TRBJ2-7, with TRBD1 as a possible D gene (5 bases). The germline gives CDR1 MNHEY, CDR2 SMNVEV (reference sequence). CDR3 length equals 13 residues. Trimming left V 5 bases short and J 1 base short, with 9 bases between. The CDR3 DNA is TGTGCCAGCAGTCCCAGGGCATCCTACGAGCAGTACTTC. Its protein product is CASSPRASYEQYF.

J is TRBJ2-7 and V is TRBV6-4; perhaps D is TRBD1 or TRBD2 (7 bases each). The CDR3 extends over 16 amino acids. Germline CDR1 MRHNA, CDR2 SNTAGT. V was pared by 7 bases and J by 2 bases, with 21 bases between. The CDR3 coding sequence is TGTGCCAGCACCTTCAGCGGGACAGCGGAACCCTACGAGCAGTACTTC. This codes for CASTFSGTAEPYEQYF.

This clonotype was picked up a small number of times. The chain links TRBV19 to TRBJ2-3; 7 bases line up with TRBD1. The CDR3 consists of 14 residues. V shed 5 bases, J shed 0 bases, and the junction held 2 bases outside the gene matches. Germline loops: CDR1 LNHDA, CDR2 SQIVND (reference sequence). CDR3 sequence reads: CASSRQGSTDTQYF. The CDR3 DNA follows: TGTGCCAGTAGTCGACAGGGAAGCACAGATACGCAGTATTTT. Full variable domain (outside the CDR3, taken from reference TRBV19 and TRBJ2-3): DGGITQSPKYLFRKEGQNVTLSCEQNLNHDAMYWYRQDPGQGLRLIYYSQIVNDFQKGDIAEGYSVSREKKESFPLTVTSAQKNPTAFYLCASSRQGSTDTQYFGPGTRLTVL.

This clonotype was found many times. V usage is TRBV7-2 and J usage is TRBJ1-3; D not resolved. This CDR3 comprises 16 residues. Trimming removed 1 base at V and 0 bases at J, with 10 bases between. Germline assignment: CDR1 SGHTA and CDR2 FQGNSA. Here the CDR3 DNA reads TGTGCCAGCAGCTTAGTAGGCGGGCGCTCTGGAAACACCATATATTTT. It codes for CASSLVGGRSGNTIYF. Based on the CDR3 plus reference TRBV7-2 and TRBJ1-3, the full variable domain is GAGVSQSPSNKVTEKGKDVELRCDPISGHTALYWYRQSLGQGLEFLIYFQGNSAPDKSGLPSDRFSAERTGGSVSTLTIQRTQQEDSAVYLCASSLVGGRSGNTIYFGEGSWLTVV.

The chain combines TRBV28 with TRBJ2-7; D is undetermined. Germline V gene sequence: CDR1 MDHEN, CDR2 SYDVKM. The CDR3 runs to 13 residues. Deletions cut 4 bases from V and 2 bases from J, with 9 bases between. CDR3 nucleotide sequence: TGTGCCAGCAGTTCAACACCCACCTACGAGCAGTACTTC. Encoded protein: CASSSTPTYEQYF.

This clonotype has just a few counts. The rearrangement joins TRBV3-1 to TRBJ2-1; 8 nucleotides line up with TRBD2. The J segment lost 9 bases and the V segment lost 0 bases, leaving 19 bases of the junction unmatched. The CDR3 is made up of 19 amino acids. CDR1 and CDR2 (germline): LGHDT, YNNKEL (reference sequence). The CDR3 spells CASSQEGTSGTAGWGEQFF. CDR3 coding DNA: TGTGCCAGCAGCCAAGAAGGAACTAGCGGTACCGCCGGCTGGGGTGAGCAGTTCTTC.

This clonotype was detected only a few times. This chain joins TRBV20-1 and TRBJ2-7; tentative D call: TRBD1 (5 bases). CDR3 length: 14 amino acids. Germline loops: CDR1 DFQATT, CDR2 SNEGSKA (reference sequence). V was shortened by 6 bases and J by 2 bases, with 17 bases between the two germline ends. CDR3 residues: CSASQGGTAYEQYF. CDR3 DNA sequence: TGCAGTGCCAGCCAGGGTGGCACAGCCTACGAGCAGTACTTC.

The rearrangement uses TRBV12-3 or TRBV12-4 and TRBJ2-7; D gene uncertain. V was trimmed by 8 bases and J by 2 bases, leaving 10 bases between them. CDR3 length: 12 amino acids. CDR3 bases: TGTGCCAGCGGGCTAAGAGCCTACGAGCAGTACTTC. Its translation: CASGLRAYEQYF.

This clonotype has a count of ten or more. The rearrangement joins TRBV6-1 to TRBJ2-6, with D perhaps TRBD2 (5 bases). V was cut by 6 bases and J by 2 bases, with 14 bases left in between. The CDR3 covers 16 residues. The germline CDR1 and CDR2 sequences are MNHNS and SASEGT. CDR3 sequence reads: CASSPQRAAGANVLTF. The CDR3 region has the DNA TGTGCCAGCAGCCCACAAAGAGCGGCTGGGGCCAACGTCCTGACTTTC.

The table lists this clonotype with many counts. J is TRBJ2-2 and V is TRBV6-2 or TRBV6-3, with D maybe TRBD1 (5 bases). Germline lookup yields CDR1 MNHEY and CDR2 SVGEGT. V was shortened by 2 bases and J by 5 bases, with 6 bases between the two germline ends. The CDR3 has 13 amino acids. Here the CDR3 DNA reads TGTGCCAGCAGTTACCCAGGGACCGGGGAGCTGTTTTTT. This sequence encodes CASSYPGTGELFF.

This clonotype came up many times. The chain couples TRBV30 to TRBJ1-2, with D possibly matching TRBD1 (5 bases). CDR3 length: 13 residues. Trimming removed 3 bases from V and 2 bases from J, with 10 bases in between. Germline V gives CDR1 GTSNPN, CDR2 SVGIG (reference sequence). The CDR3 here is CAWRTTGNYGYTF. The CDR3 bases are TGTGCCTGGAGGACCACAGGCAACTATGGCTACACCTTC. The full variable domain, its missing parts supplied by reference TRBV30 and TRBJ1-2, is SQTIHQWPATLVQPVGSPLSLECTVEGTSNPNLYWYRQAAGRGLQLLFYSVGIGQISSEVPQNLSASRPQDRQFILSSKKLLLSDSGFYLCAWRTTGNYGYTFGSGTRLTVV.

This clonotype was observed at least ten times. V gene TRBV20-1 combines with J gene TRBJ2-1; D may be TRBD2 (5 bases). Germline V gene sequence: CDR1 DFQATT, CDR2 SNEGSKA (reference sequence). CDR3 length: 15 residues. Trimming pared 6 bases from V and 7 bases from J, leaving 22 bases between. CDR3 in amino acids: CSAPLAGRSWNEQFF. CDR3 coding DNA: TGCAGTGCCCCCCTAGCCGGGCGAAGTTGGAATGAGCAGTTCTTC.

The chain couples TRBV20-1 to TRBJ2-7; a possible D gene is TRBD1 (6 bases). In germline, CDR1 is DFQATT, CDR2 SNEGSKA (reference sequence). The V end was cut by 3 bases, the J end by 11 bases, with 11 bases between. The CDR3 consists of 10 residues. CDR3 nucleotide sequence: TGCAGTGCTAGTTACAGGGACAAGTACTTC. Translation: CSASYRDKYF.